This note documents a single T cell receptor beta chain sequence. Antigen: not known. This record comes from a study of monozygotic twins with inflammatory bowel disease. The CDR3 totals 15 residues. The V gene's germline CDR1 is SQVTM and CDR2 ANQGSEA. The input for each TCR library was approximately 3,800 ng of total RNA. TCRdb reprocessed the 5' RACE reads, with one entry per CDR3 protein and no DNA. The sample has fewer than 200,000 distinct CDR3 sequences, and its top ten clones hold over 2.5%. Study-wide results and limits: Compared with healthy co-twins, IBD patients showed reduced TCRbeta repertoire diversity by inverse Simpson. Concordance status among twins (concordant versus discordant) showed no link to repertoire similarity, possibly from limited power.

The TCR comes from a human donor with ulcerative colitis or Crohn's disease, or a healthy co-twin of an affected twin (not recorded which). The chain uses TRBV29-1 and TRBJ1-4. Material: blood. The chain's CDR3 is CSVEDQSWGSEKLFF. The full variable domain, rest sourced from reference TRBV29-1 and TRBJ1-4, is SAVISQKPSRDICQRGTSLTIQCQVDSQVTMMFWYRQQPGQSLTLIATANQGSEATYESGFVIDKFPISRPNLTFSTLTVSNMSPEDSSIYLCSVEDQSWGSEKLFFGSGTQLSVL.